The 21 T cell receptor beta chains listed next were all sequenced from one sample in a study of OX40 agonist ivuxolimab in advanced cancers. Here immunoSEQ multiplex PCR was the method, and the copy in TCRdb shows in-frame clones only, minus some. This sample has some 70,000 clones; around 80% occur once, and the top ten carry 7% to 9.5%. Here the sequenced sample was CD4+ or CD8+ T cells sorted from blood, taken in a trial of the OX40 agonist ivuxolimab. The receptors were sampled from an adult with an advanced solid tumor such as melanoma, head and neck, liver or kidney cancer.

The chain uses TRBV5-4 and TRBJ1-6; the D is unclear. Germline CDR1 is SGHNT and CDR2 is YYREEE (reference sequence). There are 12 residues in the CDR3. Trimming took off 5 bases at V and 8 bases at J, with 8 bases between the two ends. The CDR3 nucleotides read TGTGCCAGCAGTTCAGGTGATTCACCCCTCCACTTT. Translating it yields CASSSGDSPLHF.

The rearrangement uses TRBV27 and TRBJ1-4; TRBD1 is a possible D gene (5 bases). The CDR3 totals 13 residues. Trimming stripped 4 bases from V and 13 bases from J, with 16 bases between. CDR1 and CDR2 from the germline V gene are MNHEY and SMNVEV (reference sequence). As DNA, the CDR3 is TGTGCCAGCAGTTCGAGTCTAGGGACCGTACTGTTTTTT. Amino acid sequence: CASSSSLGTVLFF.

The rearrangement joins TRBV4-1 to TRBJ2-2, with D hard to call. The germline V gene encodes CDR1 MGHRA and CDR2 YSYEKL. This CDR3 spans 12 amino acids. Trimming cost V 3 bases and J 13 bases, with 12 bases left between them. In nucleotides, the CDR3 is TGCGCCAGCAGCCATATCTTTGGTCGGCTGTTTTTT. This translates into CASSHIFGRLFF.

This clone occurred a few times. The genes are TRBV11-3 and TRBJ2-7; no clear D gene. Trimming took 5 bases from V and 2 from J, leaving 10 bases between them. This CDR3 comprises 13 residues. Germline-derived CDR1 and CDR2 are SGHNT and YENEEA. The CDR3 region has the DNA TGTGCCAGCAGCCTCGACCAAACCTACGAGCAGTACTTC. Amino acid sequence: CASSLDQTYEQYF.

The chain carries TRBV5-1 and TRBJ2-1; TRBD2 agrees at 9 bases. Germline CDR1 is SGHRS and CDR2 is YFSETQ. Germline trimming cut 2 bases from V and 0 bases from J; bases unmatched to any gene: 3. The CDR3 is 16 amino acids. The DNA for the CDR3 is TGCGCCAGCAGCTTCAATAGCGGGAGCTCCTACAATGAGCAGTTCTTC. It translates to CASSFNSGSSYNEQFF.

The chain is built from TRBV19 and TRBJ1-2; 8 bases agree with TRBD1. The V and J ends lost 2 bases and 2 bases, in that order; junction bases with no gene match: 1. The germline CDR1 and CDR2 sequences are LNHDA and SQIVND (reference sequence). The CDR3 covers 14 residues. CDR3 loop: CASSIQGANYGYTF. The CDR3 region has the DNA TGTGCCAGTAGTATACAGGGGGCAAACTATGGCTACACCTTC.

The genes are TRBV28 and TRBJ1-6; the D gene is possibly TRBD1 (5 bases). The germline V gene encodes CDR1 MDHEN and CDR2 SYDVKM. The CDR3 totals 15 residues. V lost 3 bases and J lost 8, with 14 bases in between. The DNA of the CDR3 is TGTGCCAGCAGTTTGGGGAGATCGGGGGATTCACCCCTCCACTTT. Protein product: CASSLGRSGDSPLHF.

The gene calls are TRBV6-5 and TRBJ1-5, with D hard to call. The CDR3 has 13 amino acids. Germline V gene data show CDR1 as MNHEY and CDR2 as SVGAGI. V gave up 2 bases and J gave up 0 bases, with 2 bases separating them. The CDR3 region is CASSYTSNQPQHF. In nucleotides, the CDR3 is TGTGCCAGCAGTTACACTAGCAATCAGCCCCAGCATTTT.

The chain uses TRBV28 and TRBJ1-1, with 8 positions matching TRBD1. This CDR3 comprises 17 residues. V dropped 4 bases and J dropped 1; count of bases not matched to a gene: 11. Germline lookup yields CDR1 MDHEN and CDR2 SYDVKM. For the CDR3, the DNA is TGTGCCAGCAGTTGGTTTCTTACAGGGGGAAGGAACACTGAAGCTTTCTTT. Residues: CASSWFLTGGRNTEAFF.

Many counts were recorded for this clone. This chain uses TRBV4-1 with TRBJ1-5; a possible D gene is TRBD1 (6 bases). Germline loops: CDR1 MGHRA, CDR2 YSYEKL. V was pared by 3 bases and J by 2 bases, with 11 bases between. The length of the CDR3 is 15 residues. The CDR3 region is CASSQEGGGNQPQHF. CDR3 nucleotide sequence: TGCGCCAGCAGCCAGGAAGGGGGTGGCAATCAGCCCCAGCATTTT.

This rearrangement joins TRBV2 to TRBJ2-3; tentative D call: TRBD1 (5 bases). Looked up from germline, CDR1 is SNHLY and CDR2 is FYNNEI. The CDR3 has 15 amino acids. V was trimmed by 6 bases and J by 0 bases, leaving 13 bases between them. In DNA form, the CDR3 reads TGTGCCAGCAGGCGACAGTACTCTAGCACAGATACGCAGTATTTT. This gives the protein CASRRQYSSTDTQYF.

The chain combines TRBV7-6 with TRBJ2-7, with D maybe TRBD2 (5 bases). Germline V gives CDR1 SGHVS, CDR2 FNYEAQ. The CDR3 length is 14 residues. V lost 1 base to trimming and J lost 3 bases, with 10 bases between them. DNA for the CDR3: TGTGCCAGCAGCTTAGGCGGGCAGAGCTACGAGCAGTACTTC. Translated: CASSLGGQSYEQYF.

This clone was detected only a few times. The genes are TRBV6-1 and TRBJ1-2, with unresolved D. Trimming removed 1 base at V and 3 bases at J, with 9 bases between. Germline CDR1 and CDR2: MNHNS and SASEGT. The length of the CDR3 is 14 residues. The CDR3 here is CASSEGPGHYGYTF. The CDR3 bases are TGTGCCAGCAGTGAAGGGCCGGGCCACTATGGCTACACCTTC.

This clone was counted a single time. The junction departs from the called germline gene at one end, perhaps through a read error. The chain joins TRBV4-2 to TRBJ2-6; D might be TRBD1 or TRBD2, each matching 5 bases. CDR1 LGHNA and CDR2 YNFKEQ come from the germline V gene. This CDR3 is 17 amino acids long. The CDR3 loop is CASSPRGSVSGASVLTF. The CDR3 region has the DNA TGTGCCAGCAGCCCCCGAGGGTCTGTCTCTGGGGCCAGCGTCCTGACTTTC.

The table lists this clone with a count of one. CDR3 loop: CASSQVAGGQGTDTQYF. The CDR3 coding sequence is TGCGCCAGCAGCCAAGTGGCGGGGGGCCAAGGCACAGATACGCAGTATTTT. This chain uses TRBV4-1 with TRBJ2-3; the match to TRBD2 covers 8 bases. This CDR3 contains 17 residues. Germline-derived CDR1 and CDR2 are MGHRA and YSYEKL. With 1 base clipped from V and 1 base from J, the junction kept 7 bases outside the gene matches.

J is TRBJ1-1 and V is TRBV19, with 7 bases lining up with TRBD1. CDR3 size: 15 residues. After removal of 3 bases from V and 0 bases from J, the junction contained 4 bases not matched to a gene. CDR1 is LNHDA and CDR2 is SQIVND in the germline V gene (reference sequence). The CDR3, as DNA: TGTGCCAGTAGTATTGGACAGGCCTTGAACACTGAAGCTTTCTTT. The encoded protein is CASSIGQALNTEAFF.

CDR3 DNA sequence: TGTGCTAGTGGTACGGGACAGGGGGCAGATACGCAGTATTTT. Its protein is CASGTGQGADTQYF. The V and J genes are TRBV12-5 and TRBJ2-3; TRBD1 aligns across 11 bases. V shed 5 bases, J shed 4 bases, and the junction held 2 bases outside the gene matches. Per germline, CDR1 LGHNT and CDR2 FRNRAP. The CDR3 loop spans 14 amino acids.

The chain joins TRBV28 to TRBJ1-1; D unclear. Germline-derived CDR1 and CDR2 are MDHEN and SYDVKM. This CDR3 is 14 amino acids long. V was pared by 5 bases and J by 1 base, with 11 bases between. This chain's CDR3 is CASSPVGSNTEAFF. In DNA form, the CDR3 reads TGTGCCAGCAGTCCCGTGGGGTCGAACACTGAAGCTTTCTTT.

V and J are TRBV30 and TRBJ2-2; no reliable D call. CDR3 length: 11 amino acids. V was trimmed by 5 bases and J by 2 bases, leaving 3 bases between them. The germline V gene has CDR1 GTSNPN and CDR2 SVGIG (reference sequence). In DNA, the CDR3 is TGTGCCTGGTACAACACCGGGGAGCTGTTTTTT. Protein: CAWYNTGELFF.

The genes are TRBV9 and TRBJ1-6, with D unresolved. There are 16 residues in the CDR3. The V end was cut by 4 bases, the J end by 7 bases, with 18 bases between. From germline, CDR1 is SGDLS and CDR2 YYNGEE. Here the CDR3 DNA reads TGTGCCAGCAGCTCCGGGTCTCCAACAGAGAATTCACCCCTCCACTTT. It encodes CASSSGSPTENSPLHF.

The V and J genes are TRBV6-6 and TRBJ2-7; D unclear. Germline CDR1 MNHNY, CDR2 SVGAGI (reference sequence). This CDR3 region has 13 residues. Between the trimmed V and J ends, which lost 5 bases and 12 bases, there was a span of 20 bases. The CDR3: CASSRDLQAPLYF. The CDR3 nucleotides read TGTGCCAGCAGTCGCGACCTGCAAGCCCCATTGTACTTC.